The rows below give T cell receptor beta chains drawn from one sample of a study of blood T cell repertoires in COVID-19. Profiled with immunoSEQ multiplex PCR; TCRdb holds only in-frame clones, not every one. This table holds 150,000 to 200,000 clones, approximately 90% found once. Sequencing was carried out using peripheral blood. The source is a young man with COVID-19, enrolled during active disease. The CDR3 runs from the conserved cysteine through the conserved F or W. D genes are given only for firm matches. A row's size may be missing; if present it is once, few, many or a size class.

j_gene: TRBJ1-4; abundance: -; v_gene: TRBV6-2/TRBV6-3; d_gene: -; CDR3aa: CASSYPRAGNEKLFF; CDR3nt: TGTGCCAGCAGTTACCCCAGGGCCGGGAATGAAAAACTGTTTTTT
j_gene: TRBJ2-7; abundance: -; v_gene: TRBV11-2; d_gene: TRBD1; CDR3aa: CASSLGGESYEQYF; CDR3nt: TGTGCCAGCAGCCTAGGGGGCGAATCCTACGAGCAGTACTTC
j_gene: TRBJ2-7; abundance: -; v_gene: TRBV21-1; d_gene: -; CDR3aa: CASSKEGGGLTTYEQYF; CDR3nt: TGTGCCAGCAGCAAAGAAGGGGGCGGACTGACGACCTACGAGCAGTACTTC
j_gene: TRBJ2-1; abundance: once; v_gene: TRBV4-3; d_gene: TRBD2; CDR3aa: CASSQEPGLAGAYNEQFF; CDR3nt: TGCGCCAGCAGCCAAGAACCTGGGCTAGCGGGGGCCTACAATGAGCAGTTCTTC
j_gene: TRBJ2-6; abundance: -; v_gene: TRBV30; d_gene: -; CDR3aa: CAWSRTASSGANVLTF; CDR3nt: TGTGCCTGGAGTAGGACAGCAAGCTCTGGGGCCAACGTCCTGACTTTC
j_gene: TRBJ2-7; abundance: once; v_gene: TRBV7-2; d_gene: TRBD2; CDR3aa: CASSPRDYSHEQYF; CDR3nt: TGTGCCAGCAGCCCCCGGGACTATTCCCACGAGCAGTACTTC
j_gene: TRBJ2-2; abundance: -; v_gene: TRBV7-2; d_gene: -; CDR3aa: CASSLVGVSTGELFF; CDR3nt: TGTGCCAGCAGCTTAGTCGGAGTGAGCACCGGGGAGCTGTTTTTT
j_gene: TRBJ2-7; abundance: -; v_gene: TRBV19; d_gene: -; CDR3aa: CASSEGYEQYF; CDR3nt: TGTGCCAGTAGTGAGGGCTACGAGCAGTACTTC
j_gene: TRBJ2-1; abundance: -; v_gene: TRBV4-3; d_gene: TRBD2; CDR3aa: CASSQTSGLAEGTAYNEQFF; CDR3nt: TGCGCCAGCAGCCAAACCTCCGGACTAGCGGAGGGGACGGCCTACAATGAGCAGTTCTTC
j_gene: TRBJ1-2; abundance: -; v_gene: TRBV30; d_gene: -; CDR3aa: CAWSVRDGYTF; CDR3nt: TGTGCCTGGAGTGTGAGGGATGGCTACACCTTC
j_gene: TRBJ2-3; abundance: -; v_gene: TRBV5-4; d_gene: -; CDR3aa: CASSSQTASVSTDTQYF; CDR3nt: TGTGCCAGCAGCTCGCAGACTGCTAGCGTTAGCACAGATACGCAGTATTTT
j_gene: TRBJ1-3; abundance: -; v_gene: TRBV4-3; d_gene: TRBD1; CDR3aa: CASSQGDSRNTIYF; CDR3nt: TGCGCCAGCAGCCAAGGGGACAGCAGAAACACCATATATTTT
j_gene: TRBJ2-2; abundance: -; v_gene: TRBV9; d_gene: TRBD2; CDR3aa: CASSVSGSGSTIGALFF; CDR3nt: TGTGCCAGCAGCGTATCGGGAAGCGGGAGCACCATCGGTGCGCTGTTTTTT
j_gene: TRBJ1-5; abundance: -; v_gene: TRBV19; d_gene: -; CDR3aa: CASNVARGRNQPQHF; CDR3nt: TGTGCCAGTAATGTTGCCAGGGGCCGCAATCAGCCCCAGCATTTT
j_gene: TRBJ2-7; abundance: -; v_gene: TRBV7-2; d_gene: -; CDR3aa: CASSLELAYEQYF; CDR3nt: TGTGCCAGCAGCTTAGAACTAGCCTACGAGCAGTACTTC
j_gene: TRBJ2-1; abundance: -; v_gene: TRBV7-9; d_gene: TRBD1; CDR3aa: CASRQGHNEQFF; CDR3nt: TGTGCCAGCAGACAGGGGCACAATGAGCAGTTCTTC
j_gene: TRBJ1-5; abundance: -; v_gene: TRBV11-2; d_gene: -; CDR3aa: CASSLGREGSYSNQPQHF; CDR3nt: TGTGCCAGCAGCTTGGGGAGGGAGGGATCCTATAGCAATCAGCCCCAGCATTTT
j_gene: TRBJ2-2; abundance: -; v_gene: TRBV27; d_gene: -; CDR3aa: CASSPRTVQTGELFF; CDR3nt: TGTGCCAGCAGTCCCCGGACAGTACAGACCGGGGAGCTGTTTTTT
j_gene: TRBJ2-1; abundance: -; v_gene: TRBV11-3; d_gene: -; CDR3aa: CASSHDGQGHNEQFF; CDR3nt: TGTGCCAGCAGCCATGACGGGCAGGGCCACAATGAGCAGTTCTTC
j_gene: TRBJ2-7; abundance: -; v_gene: TRBV18; d_gene: TRBD1; CDR3aa: CASVTGDSSYEQYF; CDR3nt: TGTGCCAGCGTGACAGGGGATAGCTCCTACGAGCAGTACTTC
j_gene: TRBJ1-2; abundance: -; v_gene: TRBV5-1; d_gene: TRBD1; CDR3aa: CASSATTGGPGYTF; CDR3nt: TGCGCCAGCAGCGCTACTACAGGGGGCCCTGGCTACACCTTC
j_gene: TRBJ1-1; abundance: -; v_gene: TRBV3-1/TRBV3-2; d_gene: TRBD1; CDR3aa: CASSQEDRGLSTEAFF; CDR3nt: TGTGCCAGCAGCCAAGAAGACAGGGGGCTGAGTACTGAAGCTTTCTTT
j_gene: TRBJ2-1; abundance: -; v_gene: TRBV18; d_gene: -; CDR3aa: CASSQSLSGGPYNEQFF; CDR3nt: TGTGCCAGCTCACAAAGTCTCTCGGGGGGCCCCTACAATGAGCAGTTCTTC
j_gene: TRBJ2-2; abundance: -; v_gene: TRBV5-4; d_gene: TRBD1; CDR3aa: CASSLAGTGASGELFF; CDR3nt: TGTGCCAGCAGTCTCGCCGGGACAGGGGCGTCCGGGGAGCTGTTTTTT
j_gene: TRBJ2-7; abundance: few; v_gene: TRBV18; d_gene: TRBD1; CDR3aa: CASSRSQGAFHEQYF; CDR3nt: TGTGCCAGCTCACGATCACAGGGGGCGTTCCACGAGCAGTACTTC